Presented here are 11 T cell receptor beta chains from one specimen sequenced in a study of blood T cell repertoires in COVID-19. The assay was immunoSEQ multiplex PCR, and TCRdb's table has in-frame clones only and misses some. In the table there are 120,000 or so clones, over 65% of which are singletons. Material: peripheral blood. These receptors all come from a woman of 80 years or more with acute or convalescent COVID-19.

The chain combines TRBV5-8 with TRBJ1-2; TRBD1 is a possible D gene (6 bases). CDR1 and CDR2 from the germline V gene are SGHTS and YDEGEE. The CDR3 is 13 residues long. The V end was cut by 4 bases, the J end by 4 bases, with 11 bases between. For the CDR3, the DNA is TGTGCCAGCAGCCCGACAGGAGTCTATGGCTACACCTTC. Translated: CASSPTGVYGYTF.

This clone was picked up one time. The chain combines TRBV4-1 with TRBJ1-2; no clear D gene. From germline, CDR1 is MGHRA and CDR2 YSYEKL. CDR3 length equals 12 residues. Trimming removed 0 bases at V and 5 bases at J, with 4 bases between. CDR3 bases: TGCGCCAGCAGCCAAGAAGCTTATGGCTACACCTTC. This translates into CASSQEAYGYTF.

The V and J genes are TRBV11-2 and TRBJ2-7, with 7 bases lining up with TRBD1. This CDR3 has 15 residues. V lost 5 bases and J lost 2; bases outside the gene matches: 9. The germline gives CDR1 SGHAT, CDR2 FQNNGV. Here the CDR3 reads CASSTETGWTYEQYF. Here the CDR3 DNA reads TGTGCCAGCAGCACCGAGACAGGGTGGACCTACGAGCAGTACTTC.

The rearrangement uses TRBV5-1 and TRBJ2-2; 11 bases are a match to TRBD2. The V and J ends lost 4 bases and 4 bases, in that order; junction bases with no gene match: 12. This CDR3 region has 18 residues. Germline values: CDR1 SGHRS, CDR2 YFSETQ. The chain's CDR3 is CASSPLTSGSSGTGELFF. The CDR3 bases are TGCGCCAGCAGCCCCCTTACTAGCGGGAGTTCGGGCACCGGGGAGCTGTTTTTT.

CDR3 protein: CSASQGTGELFF. CDR3 nucleotides: TGCAGCGCCTCACAGGGAACCGGGGAGCTGTTTTTT. The chain employs TRBV29-1 and TRBJ2-2; the D gene is possibly TRBD1 (6 bases). The V gene's germline CDR1 is SQVTM and CDR2 ANQGSEA. With 7 bases removed from V and 5 bases from J, the gap between germline ends came to 11 bases. The CDR3 contains 12 residues.

This chain links TRBV18 with TRBJ2-1, with D perhaps TRBD2 (6 bases). With 0 bases removed from V and 4 bases from J, the gap between germline ends came to 10 bases. The CDR3 has 15 amino acids. CDR1 is KGHSH and CDR2 is LQKENI in the germline V gene. CDR3 protein: CASSPPGLKYNEQFF. CDR3 in DNA: TGTGCCAGCTCACCACCGGGACTTAAATACAATGAGCAGTTCTTC.

The chain employs TRBV2 and TRBJ1-2; D may be TRBD1 (6 bases). Germline lookup yields CDR1 SNHLY and CDR2 FYNNEI. The CDR3 is made up of 12 amino acids. Trimming took 3 bases from V and 7 from J, leaving 9 bases between them. The CDR3 is CASSEGAAGYTF. The DNA of the CDR3 is TGTGCCAGCAGTGAGGGGGCAGCTGGCTACACCTTC.

This rearrangement joins TRBV4-1 to TRBJ1-2, with 8 positions matching TRBD1. This CDR3 is built from 14 residues. Germline loops: CDR1 MGHRA, CDR2 YSYEKL. V lost 3 bases to trimming and J lost 5 bases; unmatched junction nucleotides: 5. This CDR3 reads CASSQGQARYGYTF. The CDR3, as DNA: TGCGCCAGCAGCCAGGGACAGGCCCGTTATGGCTACACCTTC.

The table lists this clone with a few counts. This chain links TRBV9 with TRBJ2-2; D unresolved. The V gene lost 2 bases and the J gene lost 6 bases, with 11 bases spanning the gap. The length of the CDR3 is 14 residues. CDR1 SGDLS and CDR2 YYNGEE come from the germline V gene. The CDR3 sequence is CASSVLRSSGELFF. DNA for the CDR3: TGTGCCAGCAGCGTGCTCCGTAGCTCCGGGGAGCTGTTTTTT.

This rearrangement joins TRBV19 to TRBJ2-7; D gene ambiguous. V gave up 9 bases and J gave up 2 bases, with 20 bases separating them. This CDR3 comprises 15 residues. Looked up from germline, CDR1 is LNHDA and CDR2 is SQIVND (reference sequence). The CDR3 region is CARTLLANAAYEQYF. For the CDR3, the DNA is TGTGCCAGGACTCTATTAGCCAACGCGGCCTACGAGCAGTACTTC.

V is TRBV4-1 and J is TRBJ2-7; TRBD2 might be the D (5 bases). The CDR3 consists of 14 residues. The germline gives CDR1 MGHRA, CDR2 YSYEKL. V was shortened by 0 bases and J by 2 bases, with 8 bases between the two germline ends. CDR3 DNA sequence: TGCGCCAGCAGCCAAGATCCCGGGACCTACGAGCAGTACTTC. Translated: CASSQDPGTYEQYF.